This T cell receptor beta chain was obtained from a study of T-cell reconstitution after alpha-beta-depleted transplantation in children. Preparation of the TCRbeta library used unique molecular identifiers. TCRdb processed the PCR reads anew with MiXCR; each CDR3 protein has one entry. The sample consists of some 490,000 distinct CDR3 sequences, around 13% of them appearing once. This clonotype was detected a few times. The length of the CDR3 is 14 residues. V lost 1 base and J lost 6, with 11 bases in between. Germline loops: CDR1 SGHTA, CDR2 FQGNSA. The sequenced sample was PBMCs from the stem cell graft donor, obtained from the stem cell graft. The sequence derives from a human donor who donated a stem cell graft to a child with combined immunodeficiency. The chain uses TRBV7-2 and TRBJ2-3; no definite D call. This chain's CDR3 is CASSLVATSDTQYF. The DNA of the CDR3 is TGTGCCAGCAGCTTAGTAGCTACCTCCGATACGCAGTATTTT.